These T cell receptor beta chains were read from a single sample in a study of T cell repertoires in cytomegalovirus infection. Their antigen targets remain unknown. TCRdb re-called the reads with MiXCR, one entry per CDR3 protein. Of roughly 90,000 distinct CDR3 sequences in the sample, less than 30% were seen once. The sequences come from CD8+ T cells from cultured PBMCs, collected from culture after CMV antigen stimulation. These receptors originate from a human donor in good health (CMV status not recorded). Some clones in this sample may be carry-over from other donors' samples. CDR3s include the opening cysteine and the closing phenylalanine or tryptophan. D genes are given only for firm matches. A row's size may be missing; if present it is once, few, many or a size class.

11	TRBJ2-7	.	few	TRBV7-9	TGTGCCAGCGAGGAGGGGCTCGAGCAGTACTTC	CASEEGLEQYF
13	TRBJ1-1	.	few	TRBV27	TGTGCCAGCAGGCTAATGGGGAACACTGAAGCTTTCTTT	CASRLMGNTEAFF
16	TRBJ2-7	TRBD2	.	TRBV27	TGTGCCAGCAGTCCCACGACTAGCGGGGGGATCTACGAGCAGTACTTC	CASSPTTSGGIYEQYF
16	TRBJ2-2	.	few	TRBV18	TGTGCCAGCTCACCTTTTAGCGGATCGAACACCGGGGAGCTGTTTTTT	CASSPFSGSNTGELFF
11	TRBJ2-7	.	once	TRBV3-1	TGTGCCAGCAGCCAAATGTACGAGCAGTACTTC	CASSQMYEQYF
14	TRBJ2-1	TRBD2	.	TRBV12-3/TRBV12-4	TGTGCCAGCAGTTTAATAGGGACTAGCAATGAGCAGTTCTTC	CASSLIGTSNEQFF
16	TRBJ2-1	TRBD1	.	TRBV19	TGTGCCAGTAGTAATGGACAGGCCACGTCCTACAATGAGCAGTTCTTC	CASSNGQATSYNEQFF
14	TRBJ2-5	.	few	TRBV12-3/TRBV12-4	TGTGCCAGCAGAAAAGACAGCAACCAAGAGACCCAGTACTTC	CASRKDSNQETQYF
13	TRBJ2-2	.	.	TRBV7-8	TGTGCCAGCAGCTTAGATTCCGCCGGGGAGCTGTTTTTT	CASSLDSAGELFF
18	TRBJ2-5	TRBD2	few	TRBV7-8	TGTGCCAGCAGCTTAGTGGTTGAACTAGCGGGGGGCCAAGAGACCCAGTACTTC	CASSLVVELAGGQETQYF
18	TRBJ2-3	TRBD2	few	TRBV28	TGTGCCAGCAGTTTCCCTTCTCGGGCTAGCGGGGGGGCAGATACGCAGTATTTT	CASSFPSRASGGADTQYF
12	TRBJ2-1	TRBD2	few	TRBV3-1	TGTGCCAGCAGCCAAGAGGCGGGGGGGGATGTCTTC	CASSQEAGGDVF
15	TRBJ1-1	.	.	TRBV7-9	TGTGCCAGCAGCTTCCTACAGCCGGGGGGCACTGAAGCTTTCTTT	CASSFLQPGGTEAFF
17	TRBJ2-3	.	many	TRBV9	TGTGCCAGCAGCGTAGCGCCCCAGCCGGCCTACACAGATACGCAGTATTTT	CASSVAPQPAYTDTQYF
13	TRBJ2-1	TRBD1	.	TRBV7-9	TGTGCCAGCAGCACAAGACAGGGGAATGAGCAGTTCTTC	CASSTRQGNEQFF
15	TRBJ2-3	TRBD2	.	TRBV7-2	TGTGCCAGCAACCACCTACTAGCGGGGGGGGATACGCAGTATTTT	CASNHLLAGGDTQYF
15	TRBJ1-5	.	many	TRBV27	TGTGCCAGCAGTTTATGGGGATTAGTGGATCAGCCCCAGCATTTT	CASSLWGLVDQPQHF
11	TRBJ2-1	.	once	TRBV19	TGTGCCAGTAGTATGTCCTATGAGCAGTTCTTC	CASSMSYEQFF
15	TRBJ1-1	TRBD1	few	TRBV5-1	TGCGCCAGCAGCACGGGACAGGGGGTTCTCTCTGAAGCTTTCTTT	CASSTGQGVLSEAFF
11	TRBJ1-1	.	.	TRBV28	TGTGCCAGCACCCGACAGTATGAAGCTTTCTTT	CASTRQYEAFF
13	TRBJ2-1	.	.	TRBV7-9	TGTGCCAGCAGCTTGGACAGCAACAATGAGCAGTTCTTC	CASSLDSNNEQFF
16	TRBJ1-2	TRBD1	once	TRBV30	TGTGCCTGGAGTTCGGACAGGGCGCCCTTTAACTATGGCTACACCTTC	CAWSSDRAPFNYGYTF
17	TRBJ2-2	TRBD1	.	TRBV11-2	TGTGCCAGCAGCTTCCCCGCAGACAGGGTGAACACCGGGGAGCTGTTTTTT	CASSFPADRVNTGELFF
15	TRBJ2-3	TRBD2	.	TRBV27	TGTGCCAGCAGTCCCCGGGGGGGGCGGACGGATACGCAGTATTTT	CASSPRGGRTDTQYF
14	TRBJ2-3	.	.	TRBV6-5	TGTGCCAGCAGTTACTCAGCCCCTGGGGATACGCAGTATTTT	CASSYSAPGDTQYF
13	TRBJ1-1	.	few	TRBV19	TGTGCCAGTAGTAGTAGGGACGACACTGAAGCTTTCTTT	CASSSRDDTEAFF
15	TRBJ2-7	TRBD1	many	TRBV12-3/TRBV12-4	TGTGCCAGCAGACCTCCGGGACAGGGAACACAGGAGCAGTACTTC	CASRPPGQGTQEQYF
16	TRBJ1-1	.	many	TRBV6-7	TGTGCCATCTCGACTTTCCCAGGGGAGAAGGGCACTGAAGCTTTCTTT	CAISTFPGEKGTEAFF
15	TRBJ2-7	TRBD2	.	TRBV7-9	TGTGCCAGCAGCTTCATAGCCGGGACTAGCTACGAGCAGTACTTC	CASSFIAGTSYEQYF
14	TRBJ1-5	.	few	TRBV28	TGTGCCAGCGGACCTACGGCGGGCAATCAGCCCCAGCATTTT	CASGPTAGNQPQHF
14	TRBJ2-3	TRBD2	.	TRBV7-6	TGTGCCAGCAGCCGACGGGGGGGCCCGGATACGCAGTATTTT	CASSRRGGPDTQYF
15	TRBJ2-1	TRBD2	few	TRBV27	TGTGCCAGCAGTCCACTAGCGGGGGGGGACAATGAGCAGTTCTTC	CASSPLAGGDNEQFF
14	TRBJ1-1	.	many	TRBV6-2/TRBV6-3	TGTGCCAGCAGAACTACCGACGGGAACACTGAAGCTTTCTTT	CASRTTDGNTEAFF
14	TRBJ1-5	.	.	TRBV7-9	TGTGCCAGCAGCTTAGTATCCGAGGGCCAGCCCCAGCATTTT	CASSLVSEGQPQHF
16	TRBJ1-1	.	.	TRBV28	TGTGCCAGCAGTTTGCCCCTGCTGACAGGGAACACTGAAGCTTTCTTT	CASSLPLLTGNTEAFF
11	TRBJ1-2	.	.	TRBV6-1	TGTGCCAGCAGCACGTCTTATGGCTACACCTTC	CASSTSYGYTF
13	TRBJ1-3	.	few	TRBV6-1	TGTGCCAGCCAGGAAGTCTATGGAAACACCATATATTTT	CASQEVYGNTIYF
14	TRBJ2-1	.	.	TRBV5-1	TGCGCCAGCAGCTTGGGCGGGGATTACAATGAGCAGTTCTTC	CASSLGGDYNEQFF
17	TRBJ2-7	TRBD2	many	TRBV4-1	TGCGCCAGCAGCAGGGGGACTAGCGGGGCTTCGTTATACGAGCAGTACTTC	CASSRGTSGASLYEQYF
13	TRBJ2-3	.	few	TRBV19	TGTGCCAGTAGTATAATGACTACAGATACGCAGTATTTT	CASSIMTTDTQYF
18	TRBJ1-5	.	few	TRBV12-3/TRBV12-4	TGTGCCAGCAGTTCCCCGACAGACCCAAACTATAGCAATCAGCCCCAGCATTTT	CASSSPTDPNYSNQPQHF